This T cell receptor (beta chain) appears in the sequencing data of a study of cytomegalovirus exposure and HLA in healthy donors. The study ran its PCR with 60 Vbeta and 13 Jbeta primers. Here immunoSEQ multiplex PCR was the method, and the copy in TCRdb shows in-frame clones only, minus some. The table records 200,000 to 250,000 clones, around 77% of them present only once. Regarding the study as a whole: Sequencing had likely introduced a cluster of highly shared sequence variants as an artifact. The authors excluded some V segments, including TRBV6-2 and TRBV6-3, as indistinguishable.

The germline CDR1 and CDR2 sequences are SGHDT and YYEEEE. CDR3 length: 15 residues. V lost 1 base, J lost 4 bases, and 14 bases lay in between. In the case of this clone: The antigen remains unidentified.

The material sequenced was PBMCs. The chain combines TRBV5-6 with TRBJ1-2; D remains unclear. The clonotype originates from a woman in her twenties or thirties in good health and CMV-seronegative. For the CDR3, the DNA is TGTGCCAGCAGCTTGCTGAGTGTGAGGATCTATGGCTACACCTTC. Protein: CASSLLSVRIYGYTF.